Each of the 10 T cell receptor beta chains below was sequenced from the same sample in a study of blood T cell repertoires in COVID-19. This table comes from immunoSEQ multiplex PCR, and its TCRdb copy is limited to in-frame clones, with some not included. The sample has over 90,000 clones, more than 80% seen once; the top ten hold 4% to 6%. Source material: peripheral blood. These receptors originate from a man older than 75 with COVID-19, enrolled during active disease.

The chain joins TRBV12-3 or TRBV12-4 to TRBJ1-1; 7 nucleotides match TRBD1. Trimming removed 7 bases from V and 3 bases from J; junction bases left unmatched: 5. The CDR3 loop spans 13 amino acids. The CDR3 spells CASNRDRDTEAFF. CDR3 nucleotides: TGTGCCAGCAACAGAGACAGGGACACTGAAGCTTTCTTT.

The rearrangement uses TRBV4-1 and TRBJ2-1, with D perhaps matching TRBD2 (6 bases). This CDR3 is built from 14 residues. CDR1 is MGHRA, CDR2 YSYEKL, per germline. V shed 4 bases and J shed 5 bases, with 12 bases lying between them. The CDR3 DNA reads TGCGCCAGCAGCCGCCAGTCGGGGGACAATGAGCAGTTCTTC. Translating gives CASSRQSGDNEQFF.

To note about this clone: One junction end does not reproduce the germline sequence, and a read error may be involved. This chain links TRBV7-6 with TRBJ2-3; 14 bases agree with TRBD2. The CDR3 runs 13 residues. Germline CDR1 SGHVS, CDR2 FNYEAQ. CDR3 loop: CASSSLTSGGAVF. CDR3 coding DNA: TGTGCCAGCAGCTCCCTGACTAGCGGGGGGGCTGTTTTT.

The J gene is TRBJ1-2, the V gene TRBV2; 10 bases fit TRBD1. CDR1 is SNHLY and CDR2 is FYNNEI in the germline V gene. With 6 bases clipped from V and 4 bases from J, the junction kept 2 bases outside the gene matches. There are 13 residues in the CDR3. The CDR3, as DNA: TGTGCCAGCAGGGGACAGGGGATCTATGGCTACACCTTC. Encoded protein: CASRGQGIYGYTF.

The chain uses TRBV4-1 and TRBJ1-1; no clear D. The CDR3 runs 15 residues. Germline V gene lookup returns CDR1 MGHRA and CDR2 YSYEKL. V was trimmed by 3 bases and J by 4 bases, leaving 15 bases between them. CDR3 loop: CASSQFGIEGTEAFF. CDR3 DNA: TGCGCCAGCAGCCAGTTCGGGATCGAGGGCACTGAAGCTTTCTTT.

V usage is TRBV15 and J usage is TRBJ2-7; TRBD2 matches at 8 bases. V was clipped by 3 bases and J by 3 bases; unmatched bases: 10. The CDR3 contains 16 residues. The germline V gene has CDR1 LNHNV and CDR2 YYDKDF (reference sequence). Here the CDR3 reads CATSRYGGVLNYEQYF. The CDR3 DNA follows: TGTGCCACCAGCAGGTACGGGGGGGTACTAAACTACGAGCAGTACTTC.

The chain uses TRBV5-1 and TRBJ2-7; TRBD1 aligns across 10 bases. The CDR3 loop spans 16 amino acids. Germline values: CDR1 SGHRS, CDR2 YFSETQ. Trimming took 3 bases from V and 4 from J; bases not matched to a gene: 10. CDR3: CASSSRGQGKDYEQYF. The CDR3 DNA is TGCGCCAGCAGCTCCCGGGGACAGGGGAAAGATTACGAGCAGTACTTC.

The chain carries TRBV9 and TRBJ1-1, with D unresolved. This CDR3 contains 14 residues. Germline assignment: CDR1 SGDLS and CDR2 YYNGEE. V lost 0 bases to trimming and J lost 1 base, with 7 bases between them. The CDR3 sequence: CASSVGGENTEAFF. Here the CDR3 DNA reads TGTGCCAGCAGCGTAGGAGGAGAGAACACTGAAGCTTTCTTT.

This clone was seen only once. The chain is built from TRBV14 and TRBJ2-7; 7 bases line up with TRBD2. Germline assignment: CDR1 SGHDN and CDR2 FVKESK. J was trimmed by 6 bases and V by 4 bases; bases with no gene match: 15. There are 16 residues in the CDR3. Written as DNA, the CDR3 is TGTGCCAGCAGCCCCCATGCTGGCGGGAGACCTGTCGAGCAGTACTTC. Protein product: CASSPHAGGRPVEQYF.

A single count supports this clone. This chain joins TRBV18 and TRBJ2-5, with 10 nucleotides matching TRBD2. Trimming cost V 6 bases and J 3 bases; bases outside gene matches: 10. The CDR3 covers 16 residues. CDR1 KGHSH and CDR2 LQKENI come from the germline V gene. The CDR3 sequence is CASSPELAGNEETQYF. In DNA form, the CDR3 reads TGTGCCAGCTCCCCCGAACTAGCGGGAAACGAAGAGACCCAGTACTTC.